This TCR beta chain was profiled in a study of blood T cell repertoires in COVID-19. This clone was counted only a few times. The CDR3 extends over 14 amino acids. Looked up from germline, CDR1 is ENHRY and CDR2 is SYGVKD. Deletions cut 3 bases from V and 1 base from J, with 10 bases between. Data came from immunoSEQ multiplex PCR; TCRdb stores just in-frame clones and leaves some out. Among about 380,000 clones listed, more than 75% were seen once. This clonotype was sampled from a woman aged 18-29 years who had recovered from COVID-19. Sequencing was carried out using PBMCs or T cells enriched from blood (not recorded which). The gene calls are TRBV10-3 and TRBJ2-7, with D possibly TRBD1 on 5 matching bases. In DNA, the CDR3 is TGTGCCATCAGTGATCAGGGTGCATCCTACGAGCAGTACTTC. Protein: CAISDQGASYEQYF.